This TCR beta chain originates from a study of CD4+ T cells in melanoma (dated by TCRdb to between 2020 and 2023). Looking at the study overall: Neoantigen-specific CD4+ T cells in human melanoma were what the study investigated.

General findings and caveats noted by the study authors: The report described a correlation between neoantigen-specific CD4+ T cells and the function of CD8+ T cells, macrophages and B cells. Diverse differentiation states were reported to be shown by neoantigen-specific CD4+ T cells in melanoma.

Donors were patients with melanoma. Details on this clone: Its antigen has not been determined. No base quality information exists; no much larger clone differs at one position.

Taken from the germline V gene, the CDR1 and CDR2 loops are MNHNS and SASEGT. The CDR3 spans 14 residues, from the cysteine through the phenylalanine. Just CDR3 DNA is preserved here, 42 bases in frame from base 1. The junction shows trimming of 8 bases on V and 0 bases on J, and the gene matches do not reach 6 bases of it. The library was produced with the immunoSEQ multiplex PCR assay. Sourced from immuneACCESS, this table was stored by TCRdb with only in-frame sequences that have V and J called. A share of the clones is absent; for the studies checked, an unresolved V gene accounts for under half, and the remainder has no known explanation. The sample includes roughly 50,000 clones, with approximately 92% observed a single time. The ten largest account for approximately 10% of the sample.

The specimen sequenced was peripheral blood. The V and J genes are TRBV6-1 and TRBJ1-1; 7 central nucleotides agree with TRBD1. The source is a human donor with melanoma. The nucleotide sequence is TGTGCCAGCGGGGGGGACAGTATGAACACTGAAGCTTTCTTT. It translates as CASGGDSMNTEAFF.